Below, one TCR beta chain is given with its context. These data come from a study of technical replicates of blood from several donors. Unmatched junction bases numbered 8, after V lost 3 bases and J lost 9 bases. The CDR3 runs to 14 residues. Germline-derived CDR1 and CDR2 are KGHSH and LQKENI. Sequencing used immunoSEQ multiplex PCR; TCRdb keeps in-frame clones, though not all of them. The sample contains 60,000 to 90,000 clones, 90% to 95% of which appear only once. Source material: T cells isolated from PBMCs. This receptor was taken from a human donor in good health. This chain joins TRBV18 and TRBJ2-1; 7 bases line up with TRBD2. The CDR3 sequence is CASSPLAGETEQFF. CDR3 nucleotide sequence: TGTGCCAGCTCACCCTTGGCGGGAGAGACTGAGCAGTTCTTC.